The 6 T cell receptor beta chains below were found in one sample sequenced in a study of T cell therapy after organ transplantation. The time point denotes: 20-29 weeks after completion of therapy. No cognate antigen is known for these TCRs. Here immunoSEQ multiplex PCR was the method, and the copy in TCRdb shows in-frame clones only, minus some. The sample includes thousands of clones, around 76% of them seen just once. This specimen consisted of CD8+ T cells from blood, obtained after autologous CMV-specific T cell therapy. These receptors were collected from a human patient who had received a solid organ transplant and had CMV disease. Some T cells may trace back to the graft donor.

The chain carries TRBV28 and TRBJ1-2; the D gene is possibly TRBD1 (5 bases). The V end was cut by 7 bases, the J end by 2 bases, with 14 bases between. CDR1 and CDR2 (germline): MDHEN, SYDVKM. The CDR3 runs 14 residues. The CDR3 bases are TGTGCCAGCAAATTATGGGGACGAAACTATGGCTACACCTTC. Protein sequence: CASKLWGRNYGYTF.

This clone showed up just once. The chain employs TRBV20-1 and TRBJ1-6; TRBD1 matches 7 bases. This CDR3 is built from 11 residues. Per germline, CDR1 DFQATT and CDR2 SNEGSKA (reference sequence). The V and J ends lost 5 bases and 15 bases, in that order; junction bases with no gene match: 7. The CDR3 loop reads CSAGKDRLLHF. CDR3 sequence (DNA): TGCAGTGCTGGGAAGGACAGGCTCCTCCACTTT.

The V and J genes are TRBV7-2 and TRBJ1-2; D is ambiguous. CDR3 length: 15 residues. From germline, CDR1 is SGHTA and CDR2 FQGNSA. Trimming removed 2 bases at V and 8 bases at J, with 18 bases between. CDR3 protein: CASSLSPSGGDGYTF. The CDR3 nucleotides are TGTGCCAGCAGCTTATCCCCCTCGGGAGGAGACGGCTACACCTTC.

V usage is TRBV28 and J usage is TRBJ1-2; 7 nucleotides agree with TRBD1. V shed 6 bases and J 0 bases; nucleotides not matched to a gene: 10. The CDR3 is 16 residues long. Germline CDR1 and CDR2: MDHEN and SYDVKM. CDR3: CASSHLWDSPNYGYTF. DNA of the CDR3: TGTGCCAGCAGCCATTTATGGGACAGTCCTAACTATGGCTACACCTTC.

This chain joins TRBV9 and TRBJ1-1, with D perhaps matching TRBD1 (6 bases). Trimming shortened V by 4 bases and J by 5 bases, and 21 bases separated the two germline ends. Per germline, CDR1 SGDLS and CDR2 YYNGEE. The CDR3 covers 16 residues. The CDR3 is CASSPSGGGGWTEAFF. As DNA, the CDR3 is TGTGCCAGCAGCCCCAGCGGGGGGGGCGGATGGACTGAAGCTTTCTTT. Variable domain in full (rest from reference TRBV9 and TRBJ1-1): DSGVTQTPKHLITATGQRVTLRCSPRSGDLSVYWYQQSLDQGLQFLIQYYNGEERAKGNILERFSAQQFPDLHSELNLSSLELGDSALYFCASSPSGGGGWTEAFFGQGTRLTVV.

Concerning this clone: One end of the junction varies from germline; a read error may be responsible. This chain joins TRBV28 and TRBJ2-6, with 7 positions matching TRBD1. The CDR3 is 13 residues long. CDR1 and CDR2 (germline): MDHEN, SYDVKM. The CDR3 loop is CASGGEGANVLAF. DNA of the CDR3: TGTGCCAGCGGAGGCGAGGGGGCCAACGTCCTGGCTTTC.